This TCR beta chain was obtained from a study of cytomegalovirus exposure and HLA in healthy donors (dated by TCRdb to about 2017). General notes on the study: An earlier analysis of about 560 of the donors reported 276 Gb of sequence data and around 110 million unique TCR beta sequences obtained from approximately 180 million T cells. An early release covering 500 to 750 HLA-typed donors comprised 250 to 350 gigabases of sequencing data and around 85 million unique TCR sequences. Of the roughly 400 genotyped donors, roughly 80% were placed in the genetic ancestry cluster associated with self-reported Caucasian donors. The study aimed to test whether cataloging public T cell receptors could reveal signatures of past pathogen exposure. The study profiled the T cell repertoires of some 610 subjects by immunosequencing and related them to cytomegalovirus serostatus. Along with the roughly 670-subject first cohort, a separate validation cohort of over 90 different subjects was used. To predict cytomegalovirus infection status, the study brought together high-throughput TCR immunosequencing, statistical association of individual TCRs with disease status, and machine learning. To study patterns of TCR occurrence, a later analysis re-analyzed previously published TCR beta repertoires from hundreds of donors and added high-resolution HLA genotyping. The later analysis used no new phenotypic data to find candidate immune exposures, relying instead on TCR beta sequences and their occurrence across donors. An earlier analysis of approximately 640 of the donors applied high-throughput TCR beta sequencing to assess whether each TCR beta V gene segment acted as functional or pseudogenic. Donor age, sex, ethnicity and CMV serostatus were compiled together with the repertoire data. A later genetic analysis used genome-wide SNP genotypes for 398 of the 666 donors, treating that subset as a discovery cohort. All discovery cohort repertoires had been generated on a single sequencing platform. Class I and class II HLA loci were covered by the typing at four-digit resolution. Typing coverage varied by locus: roughly 620-640 donors for A, B, C, DRB1 and DQB1; around 560 for DQA1; 600 to 610 for DPA1; about 450 for DPB1. Roughly 5 DR-DQ haplotypes were handled as single units for association and clustering because linkage in the cohort was strong. Among about 410 genotyped donors of the cohort, an average of around 220,000 unique TCR beta nucleotide sequences was sequenced per donor, of which about 18% were non-productive. General study outcomes and caveats: In a later analysis, HLA-associated TCR beta chains were found to be more clonally expanded and to have lower generation probabilities than equally common non-associated chains. Linkage disequilibrium might explain the correlated functional status among segregating V segments, but an unknown experimental factor could not be ruled out. Several of the top co-occurrence clusters appeared to be linked to parvovirus B19, influenza, CMV and Epstein-Barr virus, according to a later analysis. An association between a missense DCLRE1C variant and V-gene and J-gene trimming of TCR beta chains was found in a later genetic analysis and replicated in an independent cohort. In a later analysis, some 18,000 TCR beta sequences were associated with specific HLA alleles at a false discovery rate of 0.05. The earlier analysis of approximately 540 of the donors excluded roughly 17 rarely observed V segments, including chromosome 9 orphons, because counts were too low. In both the original and validation cohorts, the classifier was reported to diagnose cytomegalovirus status with high specificity and sensitivity. According to a later analysis, most CMV-associated TCR beta chains appeared to be HLA-restricted, and the HLA associations seemed to be driven largely by CMV exposure. Compared with the approximately 670-donor mean, donors in an Asian-associated ancestry cluster had fewer N-insertions in productive TCRs, according to a later genetic analysis. Because HLA typing was unavailable for some donors at each locus, only the typed subset was used in association tests. A cluster of highly shared sequence variants was judged likely to represent a technical artifact of the sequencing pipeline. Immune exposure information for the cohort was limited to CMV serostatus. Most TCR sequences were seen in very few donors, while some public TCRs were found in many individuals. In an earlier analysis of 587 of the donors, most TCR beta V segments appeared in productive rearrangements about 87% or about 30% of the time, broadly matching IMGT annotations. A further reported finding was that TCR beta sequences accurately predicted the HLA-A and HLA-B alleles for most subjects in the first cohort. A total of 150 to 200 TCR beta chains were listed by the study as associated with cytomegalovirus. The cohort was sequenced for TCR beta chains only, and without alpha or paired-chain data the features that could be detected were limited. Three of the identified cytomegalovirus-associated TCR beta chains were confirmed in vitro to be specific for cytomegalovirus antigens. Strong co-occurrence of HLA alleles, especially DR and DQ, made assigning TCR associations to individual alleles difficult. According to a later analysis, TCR association rates differed among HLA loci, with DRB1 alleles showing the most associated TCRs and HLA-C alleles showing the fewest. The authors suggested that the approach could potentially be extended to other disease states and immunological phenotypes. Presence/absence analyses assumed roughly uniform sequencing depth across donors, an assumption that may not hold.

The cohort consisted of approximately 690 healthy bone marrow donors. At the time of sampling, all cohort members were nominally healthy, though unrecorded immune exposures were likely present. The donor tested CMV seronegative, placing the donor among the 350 or so seronegative members of the cohort. A peripheral blood sample was collected from each donor, and TCR beta sequencing was performed on peripheral blood mononuclear cells. Genomic DNA extraction from the blood cell samples was performed with the Qiagen DNeasy Blood Extraction Kit. Libraries were built with the immunoSEQ multiplex PCR assay. For the multiplex PCR, a mixture combining 60 forward primers for TCR Vbeta segments and 13 reverse primers for TCR Jbeta segments was used. The CDR3 region of rearranged TCR beta genes was amplified from genomic DNA by a multiplex PCR assay. The amplified TCR beta libraries were sequenced on the Illumina HiSeq System as 87-base-pair reads. Under the source paper's analysis protocol: In a later analysis, tens of millions of unique TCR beta chains were counted across the 690 or so repertoires, and some 10 million of these chains were shared by at least two donors. To remove PCR and sequencing errors, raw reads were error-corrected and collapsed into unique sequences using a nearest-neighbor algorithm that merged closely related sequences. V, D and J gene segments were assigned by aligning CDR3 sequences to IMGT reference sequences. Each retained sequence needed at least a six-nucleotide match to both a V gene segment and a J gene segment. A rearrangement counted as productive if the CDR3 had no stop codons and remained in frame with V and J, and every other rearrangement counted as non-productive. CDR3 was defined according to IMGT convention as the region running from the second conserved V-encoded cysteine to the conserved J-encoded phenylalanine. The earlier analysis of about 530 of the donors excluded any sequence lacking an unambiguous match to a single V gene segment. An earlier analysis of around 600 of the donors classified V segments as functional when productive rearrangements were above 56.7% and as segregating when the standard deviation between donors was above 5%. A statistical classification framework was built to diagnose cytomegalovirus status from the catalog of TCR beta chain sequences. In a later analysis, V and J genes were assigned by comparing TCR nucleotide sequences against IMGT/GENE-DB human TR gene sequences. A later analysis assigned CDR3 sequences and most-parsimonious VDJ recombination scenarios with the TCRdist pipeline. A later analysis defined each TCR beta chain by its CDR3 amino acid sequence plus V-gene family, and excluded reads lacking a unique V-gene family. As a way to deal with suspected cross-contamination and a sequencing artifact, a later analysis dropped 450 to 700 nucleotide sequences that were highly shared and had low generation probability. In a later analysis, a clonal expansion index was calculated for each public chain from normalized within-repertoire ranks of inferred template counts. In a later analysis, generation probabilities were computed with a VDJ recombination model fitted to out-of-frame rearrangements, and the resulting probabilities were checked against IGoR. Hypergeometric tests were used in a later analysis to score TCR-TCR, TCR-HLA and TCR-CMV co-occurrence, with a repertoire-size bias correction applied to the TCR pairs. To estimate false discovery rates, a later analysis permuted the HLA or CMV assignments 20 times. In a later analysis, co-occurring TCRs were grouped using DBSCAN, and TCRdist sequence similarity was added for clustering within HLA-allele-positive subsets. For co-occurrence clustering, repertoires with fewer than 30,000 or more than 120,000 public chains were excluded, along with a handful of repertoires with anomalous nucleotide sharing. The immuneACCESS repertoire file appears here via TCRdb, limited to in-frame rearrangements. These files lack a portion of the clones; in checked studies, under half of the deficit traces to unresolved V genes, and the cause of the others is not known. V, J and clone size reflect that table, while D and trimming were determined from the DNA. Counted in this sample were 150,000 to 180,000 clones; over 60% of them appeared once. Of the sample, 4% to 4.5% is held by the ten largest clones.

As concerns this clone: Its cognate antigen has yet to be identified. Base qualities are not at hand, and no much larger clone is one base apart.

Input material: PBMCs. The receptor's source is a middle-aged woman in good health and CMV-seronegative.

The CDR3 region: CASSYSRRTSTDTQYF. In nucleotide form, the sequence is TGTGCCAGCAGTTACTCGAGAAGGACTAGCACAGATACGCAGTATTTT. The chain links TRBV6-6 with TRBJ2-3, with a weak D call of TRBD2 (5 bases match). From a lookup of the germline V gene (reference sequence), CDR1 and CDR2 are MNHNY and SVGAGI. V and J are truncated by 0 bases and 0 bases respectively, leaving an intervening sequence of 10 bases. The CDR3 runs 16 residues from the cysteine to the phenylalanine. Only the CDR3 DNA is retained, 48 bases long and in frame from the first base.